This entry lists 26 T cell receptor beta chains sequenced from one sample in a study of blood T cells in healthy people across ages. Alongside a J-beta primer mix, a sample-barcoded 5' primer served in a second PCR lasting roughly 7 to 12 cycles. TCRdb re-called the 5' RACE reads with MiXCR, one entry per CDR3 protein. The table lists hundreds of thousands of distinct CDR3 sequences, around 24% of them singletons. The sample was also reused in another study, on T cells of mothers and their children.

The specimen sequenced was blood. Source of these receptors: a boy aged 5-17 years in good health.

V gene TRBV5-1 combines with J gene TRBJ2-7; a weak D match, TRBD1 (5 bases). Germline-derived CDR1 and CDR2 are SGHRS and YFSETQ. Trimming removed 1 base from V and 1 base from J, with 18 bases in between. The CDR3 totals 17 residues. CDR3 sequence: CASSLTSDMTVSYEQYF. CDR3 DNA: TGCGCCAGCAGCTTGACATCCGACATGACAGTATCCTACGAGCAGTACTTC.

This chain uses TRBV7-2 with TRBJ2-7, with D possibly being TRBD2 (6 bases). V lost 5 bases to trimming and J lost 0 bases, with 14 bases between them. The CDR3 consists of 15 residues. Germline CDR1 is SGHTA and CDR2 is FQGNSA. The DNA for the CDR3 is TGTGCCAGCAGCATCCAAGCGGGTACCTCCTACGAGCAGTACTTC. It specifies CASSIQAGTSYEQYF.

The chain has TRBV18 and TRBJ1-2; D unresolved. V lost 6 bases and J lost 7, with 12 bases in between. The CDR3 consists of 12 residues. Germline-derived CDR1 and CDR2 are KGHSH and LQKENI. CDR3 in amino acids: CASSDKRGGYTF. CDR3 coding DNA: TGTGCCAGCTCCGATAAACGGGGTGGCTACACCTTC. The variable domain in full, with the rest retrieved from reference TRBV18 and TRBJ1-2, is NAGVMQNPRHLVRRRGQEARLRCSPMKGHSHVYWYRQLPEEGLKFMVYLQKENIIDESGMPKERFSAEFPKEGPSILRIQQVVRGDSAAYFCASSDKRGGYTFGSGTRLTVV.

This clonotype was detected many times. The genes are TRBV5-1 and TRBJ2-5; TRBD2 might be the D (6 bases). V shed 1 base and J shed 2 bases, with 12 bases lying between them. This CDR3 spans 15 amino acids. Germline CDR1 reads SGHRS; CDR2 reads YFSETQ. CDR3 DNA sequence: TGCGCCAGCAGCTTGACCCTCGCGGGACAAGAGACCCAGTACTTC. It encodes CASSLTLAGQETQYF.

This clonotype has only a few counts. V gene TRBV12-5 combines with J gene TRBJ2-7; 10 nucleotides agree with TRBD1. Germline CDR1 LGHNT, CDR2 FRNRAP. The V gene end was trimmed by 6 bases and the J gene end by 6 bases; junction bases not matched to a gene: 14. CDR3 length equals 16 residues. The CDR3 DNA reads TGTGCTAGTGGGCCAATCCGGACAGGGGGTCTACTCGAGCAGTACTTC. It yields the protein CASGPIRTGGLLEQYF.

The chain uses TRBV11-1 and TRBJ1-2; D may be TRBD1 (5 bases). V dropped 5 bases and J dropped 2 bases, with 15 bases sitting between them. The CDR3 has 15 amino acids. Per germline, CDR1 SGHAT and CDR2 FQDESV (reference sequence). CDR3 sequence (DNA): TGTGCCAGCAGCCAAGACAAGGGGCGCAACTATGGCTACACCTTC. Its protein product is CASSQDKGRNYGYTF.

This clonotype occurred once. This chain uses TRBV9 with TRBJ2-5; 12 bases align to TRBD2. The CDR3 sequence is 16 residues long. The germline gives CDR1 SGDLS, CDR2 YYNGEE. The V and J ends lost 2 bases and 4 bases, in that order; junction bases with no gene match: 6. This chain's CDR3 is CASSVSSGGALETQYF. CDR3 sequence (DNA): TGTGCCAGCAGCGTTTCTAGCGGGGGGGCTCTAGAGACCCAGTACTTC.

This sequence joins TRBV6-5 and TRBJ2-2, with TRBD1 identical over 7 bases. J lost 5 bases, V lost 4 bases, and 10 bases had no gene match. CDR3 length equals 16 residues. CDR1 and CDR2 (germline): MNHEY, SVGAGI. The CDR3 nucleotides read TGTGCCAGCAGTTCCTCGGAGGACAGGCTGACCGGGGAGCTGTTTTTT. This encodes CASSSSEDRLTGELFF.

In this sample, this clonotype turned up a few times. The chain recombines TRBV24-1 with TRBJ2-7; TRBD1 agrees at 9 bases. The CDR3 runs 15 residues. Per the germline V gene, CDR1 is KGHDR and CDR2 is SFDVKD. The V and J ends lost 7 bases and 5 bases, in that order; junction bases with no gene match: 11. In DNA form, the CDR3 reads TGTGCCACCAGCGCCCCGGGACAGGGTGTAAACGAGCAGTACTTC. Translation gives CATSAPGQGVNEQYF.

V is TRBV15 and J is TRBJ2-5; D is uncertain. Germline assignment: CDR1 LNHNV and CDR2 YYDKDF (reference sequence). The CDR3 is 12 amino acids. V lost 2 bases to trimming and J lost 5 bases, with 6 bases between them. The CDR3 spells CATSRPKETQYF. CDR3 nucleotide sequence: TGTGCCACCAGCAGACCGAAGGAGACCCAGTACTTC.

This clonotype has a handful of counts. V usage is TRBV29-1 and J usage is TRBJ2-5, with TRBD1 as a possible D gene (5 bases). There are 13 residues in the CDR3. Trimming left V 2 bases short and J 8 bases short, with 15 bases between. CDR1 and CDR2 (germline): SQVTM, ANQGSEA. The CDR3 nucleotides are TGCAGCGTTGAATTTAGGGGTGGCGAAACCCAGTACTTC. Residues: CSVEFRGGETQYF.

With respect to this clonotype: The CDR3 end shows no conserved phenylalanine or tryptophan, and so a read error is likely. The chain recombines TRBV20-1 with TRBJ1-5; D is uncertain. The V and J ends lost 0 bases and 7 bases respectively, with 19 bases between them. This CDR3 is built from 16 residues. Germline loops: CDR1 DFQATT, CDR2 SNEGSKA (reference sequence). This chain's CDR3 is CSAREGFWGTGQPQHL. The DNA of the CDR3 is TGCAGTGCTAGAGAGGGGTTTTGGGGAACGGGGCAGCCCCAGCATCTT.

The CDR3 is CASSAGLRTDTQYF. The DNA for the CDR3 is TGTGCCAGCAGCGCAGGACTTCGCACAGATACGCAGTATTTT. The V call is TRBV9, the J call TRBJ2-3; TRBD2 might be the D (5 bases). V gave up 3 bases and J gave up 1 base, with 9 bases separating them. The CDR3 is made up of 14 amino acids. Germline loops: CDR1 SGDLS, CDR2 YYNGEE. The variable domain in full, completed from reference TRBV9 and TRBJ2-3, reads DSGVTQTPKHLITATGQRVTLRCSPRSGDLSVYWYQQSLDQGLQFLIQYYNGEERAKGNILERFSAQQFPDLHSELNLSSLELGDSALYFCASSAGLRTDTQYFGPGTRLTVL.

V is TRBV4-1 and J is TRBJ2-5, with D possibly matching TRBD2 (6 bases). The end of the DNA is better explained by TRBJ2-7, so the J call may be wrong. Germline assignment: CDR1 MGHRA and CDR2 YSYEKL. The CDR3 sequence is 16 residues long. The CDR3: CASSQDRGTLSYEQYF. In DNA, the CDR3 is TGCGCCAGCAGCCAAGATCGGGGGACCCTCTCCTACGAGCAGTACTTC.

This clonotype appeared a few times. The chain employs TRBV3-1 and TRBJ2-7; 7 bases map to TRBD2. The closer fit of TRBJ2-5 to the DNA end suggests the J call may be wrong. The CDR3 sequence is 14 residues long. Per germline, CDR1 LGHDT and CDR2 YNNKEL (reference sequence). The CDR3 DNA follows: TGTGCCAGCAGCCAGCAGCGGGGCCAAGAGACCCAGTACTTC. Encoded protein: CASSQQRGQETQYF.

V and J are TRBV7-3 and TRBJ2-1; 9 bases fit TRBD2. This CDR3 has 14 residues. Per the germline V gene, CDR1 is SGHTA and CDR2 is FQGTGA. With 4 bases clipped from V and 8 bases from J, the junction kept 6 bases outside the gene matches. CDR3 sequence reads: CASSSLAGPDEQFF. CDR3 DNA: TGTGCCAGCAGCTCCCTAGCGGGACCGGATGAGCAGTTCTTC.

The chain is built from TRBV11-3 and TRBJ2-3; 11 bases fit TRBD2. CDR3 size: 16 residues. V lost 3 bases to trimming and J lost 2 bases; unmatched junction nucleotides: 4. Germline assignment: CDR1 SGHNT and CDR2 YENEEA. The CDR3, as DNA: TGTGCCAGCAGCTTGTCTAGCGGGGGGAACACAGATACGCAGTATTTT. Amino acids: CASSLSSGGNTDTQYF.

This chain joins TRBV7-7 and TRBJ2-1, with 7 bases lining up with TRBD2. The CDR3 runs 13 residues. Germline V gene lookup returns CDR1 SSHAT and CDR2 FNYEAQ (reference sequence). V lost 11 bases and J lost 2; bases outside the gene matches: 6. CDR3 DNA: TGTGCCTCGGGTAGCGGGCCCTACAATGAGCAGTTCTTC. This gives the protein CASGSGPYNEQFF.

This clonotype was recorded at least ten times. The chain employs TRBV20-1 and TRBJ2-1; D possibly matches TRBD1 or TRBD2 (7 bases each). The CDR3 has 15 amino acids. The germline V gene has CDR1 DFQATT and CDR2 SNEGSKA (reference sequence). V lost 0 bases and J lost 12, with 21 bases in between. The CDR3 is CSARDRAGGDGRQFF. The CDR3 DNA reads TGCAGTGCTAGAGATAGGGCAGGGGGGGACGGCAGGCAGTTCTTC.

There are a few counts of this clonotype. The chain links TRBV11-2 to TRBJ2-7, with D uncertain. Looked up from germline, CDR1 is SGHAT and CDR2 is FQNNGV. V lost 0 bases and J 0 bases, leaving 9 bases between the germline ends. The CDR3 has 15 amino acids. For the CDR3, the DNA is TGTGCCAGCAGCTTAGAAAGCCAGGCCTCCTACGAGCAGTACTTC. This encodes CASSLESQASYEQYF.

A few counts support this clonotype. The chain recombines TRBV4-2 with TRBJ2-2; the match to TRBD2 covers 9 bases. Germline V gene lookup returns CDR1 LGHNA and CDR2 YNFKEQ. Trimming at V came to 1 base and at J to 4 bases, leaving 7 bases not matched to a gene. The CDR3 is made up of 17 amino acids. The CDR3, as DNA: TGTGCCAGCAGCCAAGTTAGCGGGGGAACACTCACCGGGGAGCTGTTTTTT. Translating it yields CASSQVSGGTLTGELFF.

The sample holds a few counts of this clonotype. Here the CDR3 DNA reads TGTGCCATCGAACAGGGGTTGGATCAGCCCCAGCATTTT. This gives the protein CAIEQGLDQPQHF. V gene TRBV28 combines with J gene TRBJ1-5, with 7 bases lining up with TRBD1. CDR3 length equals 13 residues. Germline CDR1 MDHEN, CDR2 SYDVKM. Trimming cost V 10 bases and J 5 bases; bases outside gene matches: 8.

The chain recombines TRBV28 with TRBJ2-5; D ambiguous. The CDR3 has 12 residues. The germline V gene has CDR1 MDHEN and CDR2 SYDVKM. Trimming cost V 10 bases and J 1 base, with 10 bases left between them. This CDR3 reads CATQTFQETQYF. The CDR3 DNA reads as TGTGCCACCCAAACCTTCCAAGAGACCCAGTACTTC.

This clonotype was picked up a small number of times. The chain joins TRBV7-9 to TRBJ2-1, with 11 bases identical to TRBD2. Per germline, CDR1 SEHNR and CDR2 FQNEAQ (reference sequence). J gave up 6 bases and V 5 bases, and 6 bases lay outside the gene matches. The CDR3 is 15 amino acids. The CDR3 sequence: CASSPPGLAGNEQFF. The DNA of the CDR3 is TGTGCCAGCAGCCCCCCCGGACTAGCGGGCAATGAGCAGTTCTTC.

This chain joins TRBV7-9 and TRBJ1-6; 11 positions match TRBD1. This CDR3 has 15 residues. The germline gives CDR1 SEHNR, CDR2 FQNEAQ (reference sequence). J was trimmed by 10 bases and V by 5 bases; bases with no gene match: 7. CDR3 protein: CASSLLGQGGSPLHF. In DNA, the CDR3 is TGTGCCAGCAGCCTGCTGGGACAGGGGGGCTCACCCCTCCACTTT.

The V call is TRBV19, the J call TRBJ2-5; D is unclear. This CDR3 comprises 14 residues. Looked up from germline, CDR1 is LNHDA and CDR2 is SQIVND (reference sequence). Trimming left V 5 bases short and J 0 bases short, with 10 bases between. The CDR3 region has the DNA TGTGCCAGTAGTCCCGGACGGGACCAAGAGACCCAGTACTTC. The encoded protein is CASSPGRDQETQYF.